The 6 T cell receptor beta chains below come from one sample, sequenced in a study of tumor-infiltrating lymphocytes in localized non-small cell lung cancer. Sequencing used immunoSEQ multiplex PCR; TCRdb keeps in-frame clones, though not all of them. This sample has 12,000 to 15,000 clones; roughly 70% occur once, and the top ten carry approximately 20%. The specimen was uninvolved lung tissue not adjacent to the tumor. These receptors came from a human donor with non-small cell lung cancer.

The genes are TRBV30 and TRBJ2-7; unclear D gene. The germline V gene encodes CDR1 GTSNPN and CDR2 SVGIG (reference sequence). The CDR3 extends over 10 amino acids. V was cut by 2 bases and J by 4 bases, with 3 bases left in between. The CDR3 sequence: CAWSRYEQYF. The DNA for the CDR3 is TGTGCCTGGAGTAGATACGAGCAGTACTTC.

In its sample, this clone was seen once. The chain employs TRBV28 and TRBJ2-2; TRBD2 aligns across 9 bases. Trimming at V came to 9 bases and at J to 4 bases, leaving 6 bases not matched to a gene. The CDR3 contains 14 residues. The V gene's germline CDR1 is MDHEN and CDR2 SYDVKM. CDR3 in DNA: TGTGCCAGTCGCCTTAGCGGGAGCACCGGGGAGCTGTTTTTT. It specifies CASRLSGSTGELFF. Based on the CDR3 plus reference TRBV28 and TRBJ2-2, the full variable domain is DVKVTQSSRYLVKRTGEKVFLECVQDMDHENMFWYRQDPGLGLRLIYFSYDVKMKEKGDIPEGYSVSREKKERFSLILESASTNQTSMYLCASRLSGSTGELFFGEGSRLTVL.

This clone came up a few times. This chain links TRBV5-1 with TRBJ2-1; 12 bases map to TRBD2. The CDR3 length is 17 residues. With 5 bases clipped from V and 5 bases from J, the junction kept 11 bases outside the gene matches. Per germline, CDR1 SGHRS and CDR2 YFSETQ. CDR3: CASRETSGGPLDNEQFF. The CDR3 nucleotides read TGCGCCAGCAGGGAAACTAGCGGGGGGCCCCTAGACAATGAGCAGTTCTTC.

By sample fraction, this clone is medium-sized. The rearrangement uses TRBV27 and TRBJ1-1, with D possibly TRBD1 on 5 matching bases. V was pared by 6 bases and J by 4 bases, with 15 bases between. The CDR3 is 14 amino acids. In germline, CDR1 is MNHEY, CDR2 SMNVEV (reference sequence). In nucleotides, the CDR3 is TGTGCCAGCAGCCCGGGACGAATCCGCACTGAAGCTTTCTTT. Translation: CASSPGRIRTEAFF.

The chain couples TRBV5-1 to TRBJ1-1; possible D gene TRBD1, 5 bases. The CDR3 has 15 amino acids. Trimming removed 0 bases from V and 1 base from J, with 10 bases in between. Germline V gene data show CDR1 as SGHRS and CDR2 as YFSETQ. Here the CDR3 reads CASSLGGVENTEAFF. DNA for the CDR3: TGCGCCAGCAGCTTGGGGGGCGTTGAGAACACTGAAGCTTTCTTT.

The CDR3 sequence is CAWSAWGVTPVNYGYTF. The CDR3 bases are TGTGCCTGGAGTGCATGGGGTGTAACGCCAGTTAACTATGGCTACACCTTC. This chain uses TRBV30 with TRBJ1-2; D unclear. The CDR3 is 17 residues long. In germline, CDR1 is GTSNPN, CDR2 SVGIG (reference sequence). The V end was cut by 1 base, the J end by 1 base, with 19 bases between.